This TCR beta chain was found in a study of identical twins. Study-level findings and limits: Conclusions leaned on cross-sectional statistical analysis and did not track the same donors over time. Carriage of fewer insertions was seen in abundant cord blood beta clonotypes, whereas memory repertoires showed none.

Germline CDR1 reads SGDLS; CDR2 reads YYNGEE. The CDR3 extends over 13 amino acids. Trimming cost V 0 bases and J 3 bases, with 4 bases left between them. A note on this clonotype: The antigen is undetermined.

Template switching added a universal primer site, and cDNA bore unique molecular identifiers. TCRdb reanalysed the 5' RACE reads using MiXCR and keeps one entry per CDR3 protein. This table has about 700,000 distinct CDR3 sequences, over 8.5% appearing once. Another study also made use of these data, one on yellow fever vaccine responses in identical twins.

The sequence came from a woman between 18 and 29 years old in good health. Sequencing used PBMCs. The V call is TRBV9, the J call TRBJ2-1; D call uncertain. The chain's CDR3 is CASSVGYYNEQFF. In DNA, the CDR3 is TGTGCCAGCAGCGTAGGGTACTACAATGAGCAGTTCTTC.